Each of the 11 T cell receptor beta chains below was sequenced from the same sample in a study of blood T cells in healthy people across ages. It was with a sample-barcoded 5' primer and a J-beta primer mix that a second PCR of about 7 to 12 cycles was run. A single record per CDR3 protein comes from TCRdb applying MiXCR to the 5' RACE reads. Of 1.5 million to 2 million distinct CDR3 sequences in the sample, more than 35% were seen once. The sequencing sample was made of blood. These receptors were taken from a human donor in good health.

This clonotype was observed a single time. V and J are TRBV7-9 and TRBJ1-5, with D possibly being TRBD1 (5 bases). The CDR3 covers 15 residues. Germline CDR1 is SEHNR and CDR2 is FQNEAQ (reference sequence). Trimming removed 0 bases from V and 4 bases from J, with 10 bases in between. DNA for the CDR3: TGTGCCAGCAGCTTAGCAGGGCCAGGGAATCAGCCCCAGCATTTT. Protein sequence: CASSLAGPGNQPQHF.

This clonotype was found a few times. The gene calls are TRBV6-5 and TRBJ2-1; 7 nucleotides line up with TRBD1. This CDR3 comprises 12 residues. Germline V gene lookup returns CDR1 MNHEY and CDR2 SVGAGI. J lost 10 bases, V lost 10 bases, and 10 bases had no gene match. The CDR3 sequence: CATTTGIGEQFF. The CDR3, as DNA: TGTGCCACTACGACAGGGATTGGCGAGCAGTTCTTC.

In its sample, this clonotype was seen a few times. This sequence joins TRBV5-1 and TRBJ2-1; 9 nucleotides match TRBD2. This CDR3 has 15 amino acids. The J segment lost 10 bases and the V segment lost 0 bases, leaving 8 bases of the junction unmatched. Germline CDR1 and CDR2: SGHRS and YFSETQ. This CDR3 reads CASSLGQRGDAEQFF. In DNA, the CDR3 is TGCGCCAGCAGCTTGGGCCAGCGGGGGGACGCAGAGCAGTTCTTC.

The CDR3 bases are TGTGCCAGCAGTTTCACTAACCTCAAGGGGAGATCATCGGGTTTACGTGGCTACACCTTC. This codes for CASSFTNLKGRSSGLRGYTF. J is TRBJ1-2 and V is TRBV27; tentative D call: TRBD1 (5 bases). V shed 3 bases and J shed 7 bases, with 33 bases lying between them. The CDR3 is made up of 20 amino acids. Germline V gene lookup returns CDR1 MNHEY and CDR2 SMNVEV (reference sequence).

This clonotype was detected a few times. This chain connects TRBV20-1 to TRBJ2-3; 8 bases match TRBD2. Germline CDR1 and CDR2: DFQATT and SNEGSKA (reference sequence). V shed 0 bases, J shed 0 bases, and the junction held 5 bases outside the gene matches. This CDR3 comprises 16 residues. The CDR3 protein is CSARDAGGTSTDTQYF. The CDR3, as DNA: TGCAGTGCTAGAGATGCGGGGGGCACTAGCACAGATACGCAGTATTTT.

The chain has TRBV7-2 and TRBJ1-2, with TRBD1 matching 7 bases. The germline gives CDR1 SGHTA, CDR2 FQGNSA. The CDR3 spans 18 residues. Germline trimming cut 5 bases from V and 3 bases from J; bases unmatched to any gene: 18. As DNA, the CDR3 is TGTGCCAGCAGCCTCCAGAAAAGGACAGGACCCGAAGACTATGGCTACACCTTC. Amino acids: CASSLQKRTGPEDYGYTF.

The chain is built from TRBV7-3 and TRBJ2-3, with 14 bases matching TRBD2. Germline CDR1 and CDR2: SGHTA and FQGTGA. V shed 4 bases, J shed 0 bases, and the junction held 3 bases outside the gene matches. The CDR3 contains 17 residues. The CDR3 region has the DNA TGTGCCAGCAGCTCTGGGACTAGCGGGAGTAGCACAGATACGCAGTATTTT. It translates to CASSSGTSGSSTDTQYF.

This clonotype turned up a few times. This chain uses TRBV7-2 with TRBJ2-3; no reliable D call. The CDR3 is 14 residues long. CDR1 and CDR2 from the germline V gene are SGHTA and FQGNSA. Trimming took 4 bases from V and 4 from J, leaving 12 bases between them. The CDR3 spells CASSSRFGADTQYF. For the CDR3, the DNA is TGTGCCAGCAGCTCCCGGTTCGGAGCAGATACGCAGTATTTT.

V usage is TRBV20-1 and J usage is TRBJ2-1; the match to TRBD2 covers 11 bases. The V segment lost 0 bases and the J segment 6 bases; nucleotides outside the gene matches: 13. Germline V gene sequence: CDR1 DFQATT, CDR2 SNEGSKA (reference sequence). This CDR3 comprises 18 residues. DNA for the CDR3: TGCAGTGCTAGAGATGGGTATTCCTTTAGCGGGGGGGCCAATGAGCAGTTCTTC. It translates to CSARDGYSFSGGANEQFF.

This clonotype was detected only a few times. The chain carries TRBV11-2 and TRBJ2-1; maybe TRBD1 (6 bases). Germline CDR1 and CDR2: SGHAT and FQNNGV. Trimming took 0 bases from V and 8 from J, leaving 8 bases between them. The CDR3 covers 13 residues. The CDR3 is CASSLDPGDEQFF. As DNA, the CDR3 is TGTGCCAGCAGCTTAGACCCAGGGGATGAGCAGTTCTTC.

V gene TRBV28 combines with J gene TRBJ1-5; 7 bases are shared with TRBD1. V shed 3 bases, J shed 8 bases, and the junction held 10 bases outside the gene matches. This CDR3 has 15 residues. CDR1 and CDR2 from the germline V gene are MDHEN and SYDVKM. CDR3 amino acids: CASSFGQGVGEPQHF. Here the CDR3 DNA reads TGTGCCAGCAGTTTTGGGCAGGGGGTTGGAGAGCCCCAGCATTTT.